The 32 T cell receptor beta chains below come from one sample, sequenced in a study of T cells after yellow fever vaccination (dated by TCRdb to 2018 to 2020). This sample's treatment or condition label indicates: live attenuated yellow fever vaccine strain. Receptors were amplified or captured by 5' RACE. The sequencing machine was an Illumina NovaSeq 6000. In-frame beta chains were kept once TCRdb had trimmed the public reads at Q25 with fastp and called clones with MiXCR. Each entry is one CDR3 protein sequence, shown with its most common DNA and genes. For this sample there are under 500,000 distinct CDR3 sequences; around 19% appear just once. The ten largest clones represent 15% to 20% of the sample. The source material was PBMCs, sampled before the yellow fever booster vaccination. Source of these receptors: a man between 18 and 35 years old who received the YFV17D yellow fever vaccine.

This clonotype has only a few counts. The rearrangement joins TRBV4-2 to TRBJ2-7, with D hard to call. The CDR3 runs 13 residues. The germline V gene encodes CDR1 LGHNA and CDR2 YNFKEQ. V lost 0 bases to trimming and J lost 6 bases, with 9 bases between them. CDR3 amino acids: CASSQDGSSEQYV. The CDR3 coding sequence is TGTGCCAGCAGCCAAGATGGTTCTAGCGAGCAGTACGTC.

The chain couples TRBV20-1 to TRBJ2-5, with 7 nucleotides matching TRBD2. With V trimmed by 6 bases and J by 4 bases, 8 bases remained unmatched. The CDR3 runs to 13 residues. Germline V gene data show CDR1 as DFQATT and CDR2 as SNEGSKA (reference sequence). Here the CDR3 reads CSARRPGGETQYF. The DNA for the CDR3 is TGCAGTGCCCGAAGACCGGGGGGAGAGACCCAGTACTTC.

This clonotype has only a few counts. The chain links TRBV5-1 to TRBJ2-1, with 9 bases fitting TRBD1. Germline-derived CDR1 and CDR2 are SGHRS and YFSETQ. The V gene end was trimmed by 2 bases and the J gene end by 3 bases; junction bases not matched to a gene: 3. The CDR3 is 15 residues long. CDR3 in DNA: TGCGCCAGCAGCTTTCGGGGACAGGGCTACAATGAGCAGTTCTTC. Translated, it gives CASSFRGQGYNEQFF.

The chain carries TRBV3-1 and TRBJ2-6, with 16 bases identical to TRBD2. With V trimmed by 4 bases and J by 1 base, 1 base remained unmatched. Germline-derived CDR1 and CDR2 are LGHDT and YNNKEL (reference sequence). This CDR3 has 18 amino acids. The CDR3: CASSLGLAGGSGANVLTF. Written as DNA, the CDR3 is TGTGCCAGCAGCCTGGGACTAGCGGGGGGGTCTGGGGCCAACGTCCTGACTTTC.

The CDR3 DNA is TGTGCCAGCAGCTTACCGACGGCGGATCCTGCCCCCTCTGGGGCCAACGTCCTGACTTTC. It codes for CASSLPTADPAPSGANVLTF. The gene calls are TRBV7-8 and TRBJ2-6; D not certain. Germline CDR1 and CDR2: SGHVS and FQNEAQ. This CDR3 contains 20 residues. With 2 bases removed from V and 0 bases from J, the gap between germline ends came to 20 bases.

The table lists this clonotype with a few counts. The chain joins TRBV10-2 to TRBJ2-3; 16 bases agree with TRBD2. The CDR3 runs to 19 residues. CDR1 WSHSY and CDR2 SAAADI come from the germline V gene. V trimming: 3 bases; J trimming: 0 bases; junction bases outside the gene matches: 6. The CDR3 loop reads CASSEPGLAGGFSTDTQYF. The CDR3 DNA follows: TGCGCCAGCAGTGAACCGGGACTAGCGGGGGGGTTCAGCACAGATACGCAGTATTTT.

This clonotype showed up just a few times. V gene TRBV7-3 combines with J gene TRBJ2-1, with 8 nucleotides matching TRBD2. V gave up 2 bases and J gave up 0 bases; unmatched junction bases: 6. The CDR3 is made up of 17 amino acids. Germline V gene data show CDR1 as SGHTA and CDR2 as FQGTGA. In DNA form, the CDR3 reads TGTGCCAGCAGCTTATTTACTAGCGGCACCTCCTACAATGAGCAGTTCTTC. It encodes CASSLFTSGTSYNEQFF.

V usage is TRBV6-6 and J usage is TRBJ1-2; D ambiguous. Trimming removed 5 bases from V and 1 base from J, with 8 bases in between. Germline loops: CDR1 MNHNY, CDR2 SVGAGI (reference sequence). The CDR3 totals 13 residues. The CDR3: CASSPQHNYGYTF. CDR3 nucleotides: TGTGCCAGCAGTCCACAGCATAACTATGGCTACACCTTC.

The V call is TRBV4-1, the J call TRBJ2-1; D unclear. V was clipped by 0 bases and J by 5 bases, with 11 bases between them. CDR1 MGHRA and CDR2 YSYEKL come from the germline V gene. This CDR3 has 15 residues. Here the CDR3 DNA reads TGCGCCAGCAGCCAAGAGGTGGCCTTCAACAATGAGCAGTTCTTC. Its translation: CASSQEVAFNNEQFF.

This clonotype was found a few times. In DNA form, the CDR3 reads TGCGCCAGCAGCCATCACCCGATCTCTGGGGCCAACGTCCTGACTTTC. Residues: CASSHHPISGANVLTF. This chain joins TRBV4-3 and TRBJ2-6; D gene uncertain. This CDR3 region has 16 residues. Looked up from germline, CDR1 is LGHNA and CDR2 is YSLEER. V lost 3 bases to trimming and J lost 0 bases, with 9 bases between them.

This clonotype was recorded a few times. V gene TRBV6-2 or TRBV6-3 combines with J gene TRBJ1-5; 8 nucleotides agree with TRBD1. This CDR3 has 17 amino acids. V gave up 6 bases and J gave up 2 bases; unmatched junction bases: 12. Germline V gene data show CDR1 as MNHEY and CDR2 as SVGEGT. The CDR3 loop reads CASRVQGVGIGNQPQHF. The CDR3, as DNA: TGTGCCAGCAGGGTACAGGGGGTTGGGATCGGCAATCAGCCCCAGCATTTT.

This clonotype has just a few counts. This CDR3 is CASSSLSGGYDEQFF. The CDR3 region has the DNA TGTGCCAGCAGCTCCCTTAGCGGGGGGTATGATGAGCAGTTCTTC. V is TRBV7-3 and J is TRBJ2-1; 10 nucleotides line up with TRBD2. From germline, CDR1 is SGHTA and CDR2 FQGTGA. This CDR3 region has 15 residues. Unmatched junction bases numbered 8, after V lost 4 bases and J lost 8 bases.

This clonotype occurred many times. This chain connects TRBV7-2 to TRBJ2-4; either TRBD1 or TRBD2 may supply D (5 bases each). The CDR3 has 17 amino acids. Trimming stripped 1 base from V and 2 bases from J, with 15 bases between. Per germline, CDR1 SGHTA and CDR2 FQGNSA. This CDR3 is CASSLEFPGSTKNIQYF. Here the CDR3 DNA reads TGTGCCAGCAGCTTAGAATTTCCAGGGAGTACCAAAAACATTCAGTACTTC.

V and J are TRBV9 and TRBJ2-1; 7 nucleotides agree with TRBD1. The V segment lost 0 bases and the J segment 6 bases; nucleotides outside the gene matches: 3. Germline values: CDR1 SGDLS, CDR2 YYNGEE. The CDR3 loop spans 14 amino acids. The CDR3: CASSVDRGPNEQFF. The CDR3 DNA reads TGTGCCAGCAGCGTAGATAGGGGGCCCAATGAGCAGTTCTTC.

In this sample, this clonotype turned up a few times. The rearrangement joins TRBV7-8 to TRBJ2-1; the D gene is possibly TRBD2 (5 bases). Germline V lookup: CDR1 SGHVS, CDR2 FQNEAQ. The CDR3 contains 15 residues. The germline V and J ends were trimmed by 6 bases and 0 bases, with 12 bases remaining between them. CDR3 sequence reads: CASRNSDPSYNEQFF. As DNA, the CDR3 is TGTGCCAGCAGAAATAGCGACCCCTCCTACAATGAGCAGTTCTTC. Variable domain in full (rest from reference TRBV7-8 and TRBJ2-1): GAGVSQSPRYKVAKRGQDVALRCDPISGHVSLFWYQQALGQGPEFLTYFQNEAQLDKSGLPSDRFFAERPEGSVSTLKIQRTQQEDSAVYLCASRNSDPSYNEQFFGPGTRLTVL.

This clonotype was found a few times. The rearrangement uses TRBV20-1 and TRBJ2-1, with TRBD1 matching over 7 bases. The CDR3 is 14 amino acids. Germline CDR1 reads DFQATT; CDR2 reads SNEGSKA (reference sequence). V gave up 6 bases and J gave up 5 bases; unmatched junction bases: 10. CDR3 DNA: TGCAGTGCCAGCAAGGGGGCGCGAGACAATGAGCAGTTCTTC. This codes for CSASKGARDNEQFF.

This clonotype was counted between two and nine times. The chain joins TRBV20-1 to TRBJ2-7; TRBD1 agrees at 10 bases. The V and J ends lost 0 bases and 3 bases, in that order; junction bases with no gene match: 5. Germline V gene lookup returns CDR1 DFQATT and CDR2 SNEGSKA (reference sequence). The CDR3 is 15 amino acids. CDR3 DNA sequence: TGCAGTGCTAGAGAGGGACAGGGGTCGGGCTACGAGCAGTACTTC. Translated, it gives CSAREGQGSGYEQYF.

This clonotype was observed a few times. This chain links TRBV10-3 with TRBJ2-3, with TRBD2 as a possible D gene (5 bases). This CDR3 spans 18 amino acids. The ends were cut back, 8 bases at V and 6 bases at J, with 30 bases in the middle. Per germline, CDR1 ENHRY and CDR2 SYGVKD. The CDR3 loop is CAIQEFGSERKAADTQYF. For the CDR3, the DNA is TGTGCCATCCAGGAGTTTGGAAGCGAGCGGAAGGCCGCCGATACGCAGTATTTT.

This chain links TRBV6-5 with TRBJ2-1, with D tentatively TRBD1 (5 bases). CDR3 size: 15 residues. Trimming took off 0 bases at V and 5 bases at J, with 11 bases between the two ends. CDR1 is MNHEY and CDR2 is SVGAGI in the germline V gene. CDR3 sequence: CASSYSTVSNNEQFF. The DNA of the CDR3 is TGTGCCAGCAGTTACTCGACAGTTTCCAACAATGAGCAGTTCTTC.

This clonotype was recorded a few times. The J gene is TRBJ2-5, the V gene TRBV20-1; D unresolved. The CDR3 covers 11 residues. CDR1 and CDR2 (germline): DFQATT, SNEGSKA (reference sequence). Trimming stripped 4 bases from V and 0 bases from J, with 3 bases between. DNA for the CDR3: TGCAGTGCTAATGACCAAGAGACCCAGTACTTC. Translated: CSANDQETQYF.

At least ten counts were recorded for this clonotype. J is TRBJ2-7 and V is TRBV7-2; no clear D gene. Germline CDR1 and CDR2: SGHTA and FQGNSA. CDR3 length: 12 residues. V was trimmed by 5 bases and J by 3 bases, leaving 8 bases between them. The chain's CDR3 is CASSHDDYEQYF. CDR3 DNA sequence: TGTGCCAGCAGCCATGACGACTACGAGCAGTACTTC.

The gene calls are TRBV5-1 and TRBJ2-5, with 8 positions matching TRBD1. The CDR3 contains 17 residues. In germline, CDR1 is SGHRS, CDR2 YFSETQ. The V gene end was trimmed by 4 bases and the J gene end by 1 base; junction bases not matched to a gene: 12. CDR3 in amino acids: CASSLGAGQGTQETQYF. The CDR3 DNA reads TGCGCCAGCAGCCTTGGCGCCGGACAGGGCACCCAAGAGACCCAGTACTTC.

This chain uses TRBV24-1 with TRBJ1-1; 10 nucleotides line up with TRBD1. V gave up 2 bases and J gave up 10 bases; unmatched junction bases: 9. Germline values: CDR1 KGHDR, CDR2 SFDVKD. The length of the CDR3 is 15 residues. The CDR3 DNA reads TGTGCCACCAGTGATTCCGGGACAGGGGCCGTGGGAGCTTTCTTT. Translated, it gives CATSDSGTGAVGAFF.

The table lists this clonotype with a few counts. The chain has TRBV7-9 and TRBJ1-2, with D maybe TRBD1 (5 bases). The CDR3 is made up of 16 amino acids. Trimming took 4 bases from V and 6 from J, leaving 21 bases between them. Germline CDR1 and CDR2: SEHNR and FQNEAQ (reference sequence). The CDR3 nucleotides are TGTGCCAGCAGCTCCGGGGGGTCGATCAGAACGGATGGCTACACCTTC. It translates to CASSSGGSIRTDGYTF. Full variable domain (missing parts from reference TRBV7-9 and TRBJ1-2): DTGVSQNPRHKITKRGQNVTFRCDPISEHNRLYWYRQTLGQGPEFLTYFQNEAQLEKSRLLSDRFSAERPKGSFSTLEIQRTEQGDSAMYLCASSSGGSIRTDGYTFGSGTRLTVV.

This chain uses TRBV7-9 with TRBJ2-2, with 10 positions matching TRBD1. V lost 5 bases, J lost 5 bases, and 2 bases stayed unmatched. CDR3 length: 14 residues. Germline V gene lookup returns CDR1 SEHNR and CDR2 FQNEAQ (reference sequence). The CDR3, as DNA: TGTGCCAGCAGCACGGACAGGGGGACCGGGGAGCTGTTTTTT. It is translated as CASSTDRGTGELFF.

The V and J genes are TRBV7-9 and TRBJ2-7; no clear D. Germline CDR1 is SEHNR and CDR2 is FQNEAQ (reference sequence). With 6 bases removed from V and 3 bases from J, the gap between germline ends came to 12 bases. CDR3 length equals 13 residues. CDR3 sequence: CASRTDSLYEQYF. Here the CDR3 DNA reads TGTGCCAGCAGAACAGACTCGCTCTACGAGCAGTACTTC.

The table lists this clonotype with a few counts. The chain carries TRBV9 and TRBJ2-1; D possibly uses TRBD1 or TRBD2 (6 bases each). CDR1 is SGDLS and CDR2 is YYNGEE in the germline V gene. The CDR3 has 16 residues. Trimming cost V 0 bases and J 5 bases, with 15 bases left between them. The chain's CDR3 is CASSVGAGGLNNEQFF. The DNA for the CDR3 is TGTGCCAGCAGCGTAGGTGCTGGGGGGCTCAACAATGAGCAGTTCTTC.

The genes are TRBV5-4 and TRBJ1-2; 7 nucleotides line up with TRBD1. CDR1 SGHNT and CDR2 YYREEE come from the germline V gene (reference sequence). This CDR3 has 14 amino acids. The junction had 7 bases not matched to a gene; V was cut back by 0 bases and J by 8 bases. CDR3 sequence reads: CASSLAGQSLGYTF. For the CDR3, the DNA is TGTGCCAGCAGCTTGGCGGGACAGTCACTGGGCTACACCTTC. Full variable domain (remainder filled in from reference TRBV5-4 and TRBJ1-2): ETGVTQSPTHLIKTRGQQVTLRCSSQSGHNTVSWYQQALGQGPQFIFQYYREEENGRGNFPPRFSGLQFPNYSSELNVNALELDDSALYLCASSLAGQSLGYTFGSGTRLTVV.

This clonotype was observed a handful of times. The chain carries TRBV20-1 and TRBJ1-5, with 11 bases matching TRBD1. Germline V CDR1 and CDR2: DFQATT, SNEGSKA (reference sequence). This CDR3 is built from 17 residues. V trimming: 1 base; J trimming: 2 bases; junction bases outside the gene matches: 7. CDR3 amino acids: CSARVDRGPQGNQPQHF. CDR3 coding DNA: TGCAGTGCTAGAGTGGACAGGGGGCCTCAAGGCAATCAGCCCCAGCATTTT.

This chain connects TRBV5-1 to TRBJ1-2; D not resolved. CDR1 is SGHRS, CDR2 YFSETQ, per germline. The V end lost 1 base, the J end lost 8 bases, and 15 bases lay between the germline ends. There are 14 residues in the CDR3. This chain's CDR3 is CASSLMGPEMGYTF. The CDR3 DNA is TGCGCCAGCAGCTTGATGGGTCCAGAAATGGGCTACACCTTC.

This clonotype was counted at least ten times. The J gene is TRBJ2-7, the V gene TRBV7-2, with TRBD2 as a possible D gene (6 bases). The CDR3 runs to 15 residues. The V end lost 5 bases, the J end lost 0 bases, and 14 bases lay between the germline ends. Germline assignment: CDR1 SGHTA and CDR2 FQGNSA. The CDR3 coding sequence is TGTGCCAGCAGCCGGCCGGGACTTGGCTCCTACGAGCAGTACTTC. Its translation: CASSRPGLGSYEQYF. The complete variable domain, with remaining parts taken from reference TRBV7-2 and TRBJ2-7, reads GAGVSQSPSNKVTEKGKDVELRCDPISGHTALYWYRQSLGQGLEFLIYFQGNSAPDKSGLPSDRFSAERTGGSVSTLTIQRTQQEDSAVYLCASSRPGLGSYEQYFGPGTRLTVT.

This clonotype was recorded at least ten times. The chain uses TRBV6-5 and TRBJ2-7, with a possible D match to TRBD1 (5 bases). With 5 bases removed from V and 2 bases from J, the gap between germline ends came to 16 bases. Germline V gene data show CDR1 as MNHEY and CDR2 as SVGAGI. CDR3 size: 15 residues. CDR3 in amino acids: CASSETATITYEQYF. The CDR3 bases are TGTGCCAGCAGTGAGACAGCTACCATAACCTACGAGCAGTACTTC.